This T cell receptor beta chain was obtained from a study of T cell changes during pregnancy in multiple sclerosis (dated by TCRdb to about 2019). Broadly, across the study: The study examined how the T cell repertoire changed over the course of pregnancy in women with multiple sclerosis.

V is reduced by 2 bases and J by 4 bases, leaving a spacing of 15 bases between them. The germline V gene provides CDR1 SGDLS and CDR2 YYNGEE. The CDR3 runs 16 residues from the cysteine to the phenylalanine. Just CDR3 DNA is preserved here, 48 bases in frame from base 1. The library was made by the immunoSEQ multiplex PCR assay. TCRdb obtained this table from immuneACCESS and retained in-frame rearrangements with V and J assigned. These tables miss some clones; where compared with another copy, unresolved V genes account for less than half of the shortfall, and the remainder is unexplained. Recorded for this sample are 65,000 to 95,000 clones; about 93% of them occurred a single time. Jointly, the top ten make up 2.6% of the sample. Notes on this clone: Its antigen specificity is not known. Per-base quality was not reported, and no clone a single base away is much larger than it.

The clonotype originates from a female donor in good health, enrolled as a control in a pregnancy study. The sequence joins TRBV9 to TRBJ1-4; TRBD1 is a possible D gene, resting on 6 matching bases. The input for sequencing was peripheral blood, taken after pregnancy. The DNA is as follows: TGTGCCAGCAGCGTTGCATCGACAGGCTTTAATGAAAAACTGTTTTTT. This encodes CASSVASTGFNEKLFF.